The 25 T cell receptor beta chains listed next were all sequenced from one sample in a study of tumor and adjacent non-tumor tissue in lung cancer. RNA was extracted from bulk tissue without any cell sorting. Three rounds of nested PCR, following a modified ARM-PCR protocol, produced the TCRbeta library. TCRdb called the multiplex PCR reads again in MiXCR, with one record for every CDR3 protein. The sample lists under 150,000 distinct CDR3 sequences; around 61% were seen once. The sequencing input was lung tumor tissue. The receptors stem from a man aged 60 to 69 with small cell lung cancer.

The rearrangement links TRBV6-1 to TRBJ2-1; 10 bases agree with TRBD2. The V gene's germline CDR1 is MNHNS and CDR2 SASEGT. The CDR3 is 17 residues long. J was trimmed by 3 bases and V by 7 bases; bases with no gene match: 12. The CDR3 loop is CASNGSPSSGSYNEQFF. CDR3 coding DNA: TGTGCCAGCAATGGTTCGCCTTCTAGCGGGAGCTACAATGAGCAGTTCTTC.

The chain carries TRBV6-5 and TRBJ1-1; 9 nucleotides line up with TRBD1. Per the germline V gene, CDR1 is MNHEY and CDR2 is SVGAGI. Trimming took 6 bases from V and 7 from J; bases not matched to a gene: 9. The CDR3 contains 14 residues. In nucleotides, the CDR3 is TGTGCCAGCAGGAGGACAGGGGCCTTGGGTGAAGCTTTCTTT. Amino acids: CASRRTGALGEAFF.

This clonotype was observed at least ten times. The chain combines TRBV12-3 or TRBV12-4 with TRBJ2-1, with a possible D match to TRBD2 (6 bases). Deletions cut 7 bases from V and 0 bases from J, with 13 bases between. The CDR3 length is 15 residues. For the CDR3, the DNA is TGTGCCAGCAAGGGGTTGGGGGGCTCCTACAATGAGCAGTTCTTC. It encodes CASKGLGGSYNEQFF.

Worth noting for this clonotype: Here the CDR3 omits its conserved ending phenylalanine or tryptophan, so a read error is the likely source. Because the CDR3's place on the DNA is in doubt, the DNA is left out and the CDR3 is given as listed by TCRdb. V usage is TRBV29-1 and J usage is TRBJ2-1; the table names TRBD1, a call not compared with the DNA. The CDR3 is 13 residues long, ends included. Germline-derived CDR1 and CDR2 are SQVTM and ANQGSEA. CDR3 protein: CSVFTGTCNERFL.

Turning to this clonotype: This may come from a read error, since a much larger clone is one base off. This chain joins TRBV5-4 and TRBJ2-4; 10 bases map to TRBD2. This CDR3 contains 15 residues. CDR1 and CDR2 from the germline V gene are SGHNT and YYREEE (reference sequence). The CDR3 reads CASSSGRFANNIQYF. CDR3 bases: TGTGCCAGCAGTAGCGGGAGGTTCGCCAATAACATTCAGTACTTC. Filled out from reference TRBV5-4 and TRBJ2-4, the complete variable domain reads ETGVTQSPTHLIKTRGQQVTLRCSSQSGHNTVSWYQQALGQGPQFIFQYYREEENGRGNFPPRFSGLQFPNYSSELNVNALELDDSALYLCASSSGRFANNIQYFGAGTRLSVL.

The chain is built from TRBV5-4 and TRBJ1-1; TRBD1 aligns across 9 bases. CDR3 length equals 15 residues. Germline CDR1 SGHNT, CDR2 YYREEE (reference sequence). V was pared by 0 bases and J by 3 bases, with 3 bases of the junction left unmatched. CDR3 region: CASSLAGTGYTEAFF. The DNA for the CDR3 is TGTGCCAGCAGCTTGGCTGGGACAGGGTACACTGAAGCTTTCTTT.

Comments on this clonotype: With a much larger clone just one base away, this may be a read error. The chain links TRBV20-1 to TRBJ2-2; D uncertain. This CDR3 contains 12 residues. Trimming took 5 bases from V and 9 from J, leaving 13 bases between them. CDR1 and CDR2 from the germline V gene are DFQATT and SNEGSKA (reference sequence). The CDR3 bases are TGCAGTGCTCAAGGCCGTAACTGGGAGCTGTTTTTT. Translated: CSAQGRNWELFF.

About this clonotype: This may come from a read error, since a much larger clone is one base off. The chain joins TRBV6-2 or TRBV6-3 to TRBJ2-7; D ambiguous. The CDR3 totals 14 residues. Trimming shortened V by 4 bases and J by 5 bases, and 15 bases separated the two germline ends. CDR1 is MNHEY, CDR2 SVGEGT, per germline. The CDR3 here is CASSCRPPQDEQYF. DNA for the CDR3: TGTGCCAGCAGTTGTCGACCCCCCCAGGACGAGCAGTACTTC.

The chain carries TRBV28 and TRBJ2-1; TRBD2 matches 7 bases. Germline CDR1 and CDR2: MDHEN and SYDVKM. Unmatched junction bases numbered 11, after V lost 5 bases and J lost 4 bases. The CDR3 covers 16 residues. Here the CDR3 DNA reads TGTGCCAGCAGTCCCAGGACTAGAGTATTTTACAATGAGCAGTTCTTC. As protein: CASSPRTRVFYNEQFF.

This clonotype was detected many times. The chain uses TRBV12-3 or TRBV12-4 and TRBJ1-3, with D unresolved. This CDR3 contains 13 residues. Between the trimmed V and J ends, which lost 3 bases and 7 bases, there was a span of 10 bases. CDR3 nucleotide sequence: TGTGCCAGCAGTTTTGGAGGACGGAACACCATATATTTT. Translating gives CASSFGGRNTIYF.

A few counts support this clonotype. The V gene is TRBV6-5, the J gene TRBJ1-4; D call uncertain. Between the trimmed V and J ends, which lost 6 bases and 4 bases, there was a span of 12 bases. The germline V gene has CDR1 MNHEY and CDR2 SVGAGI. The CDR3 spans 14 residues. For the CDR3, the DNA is TGTGCCAGCAGGCGAACCTCAGATAATGAAAAACTGTTTTTT. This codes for CASRRTSDNEKLFF.

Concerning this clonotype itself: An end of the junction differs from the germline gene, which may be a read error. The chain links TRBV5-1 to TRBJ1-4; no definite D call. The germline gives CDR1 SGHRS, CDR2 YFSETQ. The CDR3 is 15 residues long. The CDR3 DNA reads TGCGCCAGCAGCTTAGCAGGCACAACTAATGGAAAACTGTTTTTT. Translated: CASSLAGTTNGKLFF.

The CDR3 loop reads CASSLEGGAGAFF. CDR3 nucleotides: TGTGCCAGCAGCTTAGAGGGGGGAGCTGGAGCCTTCTTT. The chain couples TRBV11-2 to TRBJ1-1, with D maybe TRBD1 (5 bases). This CDR3 contains 13 residues. Trimming removed 0 bases from V and 14 bases from J, with 16 bases in between. Germline V gene data show CDR1 as SGHAT and CDR2 as FQNNGV.

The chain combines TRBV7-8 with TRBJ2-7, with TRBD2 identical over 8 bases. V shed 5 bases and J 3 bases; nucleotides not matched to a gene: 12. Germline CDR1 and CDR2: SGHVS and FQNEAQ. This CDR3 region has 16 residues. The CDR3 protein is CASSPIHGRGDYEQYV. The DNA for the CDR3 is TGTGCCAGCAGCCCAATTCATGGGCGGGGGGACTACGAGCAGTACGTC.

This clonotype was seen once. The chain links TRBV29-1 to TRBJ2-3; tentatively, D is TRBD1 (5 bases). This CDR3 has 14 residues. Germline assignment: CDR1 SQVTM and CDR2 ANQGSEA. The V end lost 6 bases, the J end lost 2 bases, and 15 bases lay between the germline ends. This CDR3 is CSVGQGRSTDTQYF. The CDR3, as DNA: TGCAGCGTCGGGCAGGGCAGGTCCACAGATACGCAGTATTTT.

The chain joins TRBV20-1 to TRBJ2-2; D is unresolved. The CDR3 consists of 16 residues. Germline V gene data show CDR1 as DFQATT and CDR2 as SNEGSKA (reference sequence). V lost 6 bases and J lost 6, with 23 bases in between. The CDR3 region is CSATPIGILGAGELFF. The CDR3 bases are TGCAGTGCCACCCCGATTGGGATTCTTGGCGCCGGGGAGCTGTTTTTT.

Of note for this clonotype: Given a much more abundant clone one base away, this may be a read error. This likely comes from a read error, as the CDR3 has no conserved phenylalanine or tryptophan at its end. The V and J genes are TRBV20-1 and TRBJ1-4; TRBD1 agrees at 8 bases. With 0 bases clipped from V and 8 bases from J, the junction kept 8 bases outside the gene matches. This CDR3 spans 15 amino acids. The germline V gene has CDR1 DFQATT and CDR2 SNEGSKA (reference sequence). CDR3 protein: CSARDPGRTGEKLFS. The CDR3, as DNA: TGCAGTGCTAGAGATCCAGGCAGGACAGGGGAAAAACTGTTTTCT.

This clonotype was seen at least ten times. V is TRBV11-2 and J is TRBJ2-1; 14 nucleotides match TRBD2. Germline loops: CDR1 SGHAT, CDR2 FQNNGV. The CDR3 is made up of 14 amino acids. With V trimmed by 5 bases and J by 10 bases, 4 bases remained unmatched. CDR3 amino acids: CASSRTSGRLEQFF. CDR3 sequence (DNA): TGTGCCAGCAGCCGGACTAGCGGGAGGTTAGAGCAGTTCTTC.

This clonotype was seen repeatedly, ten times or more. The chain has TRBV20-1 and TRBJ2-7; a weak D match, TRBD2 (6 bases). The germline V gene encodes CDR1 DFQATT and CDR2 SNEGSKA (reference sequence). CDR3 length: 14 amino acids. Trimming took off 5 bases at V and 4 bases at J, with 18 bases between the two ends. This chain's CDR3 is CSAGSGTGEYEQYF. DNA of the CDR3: TGCAGTGCTGGCTCCGGGACGGGAGAATACGAGCAGTACTTC.

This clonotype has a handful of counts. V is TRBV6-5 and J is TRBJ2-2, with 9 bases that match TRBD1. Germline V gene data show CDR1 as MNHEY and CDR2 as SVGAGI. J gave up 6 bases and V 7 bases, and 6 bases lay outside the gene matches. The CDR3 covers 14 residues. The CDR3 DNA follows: TGTGCCAGCAACCAGGACAGGGGCGCCGGGGAGCTGTTTTTT. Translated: CASNQDRGAGELFF.

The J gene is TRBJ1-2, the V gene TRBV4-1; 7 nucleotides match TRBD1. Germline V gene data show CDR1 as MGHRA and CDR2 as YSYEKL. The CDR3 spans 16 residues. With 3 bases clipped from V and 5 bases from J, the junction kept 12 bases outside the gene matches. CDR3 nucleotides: TGCGCCAGCAGCCAGGCTTCCGGGACAGCGAATTATGGCTACACCTTC. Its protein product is CASSQASGTANYGYTF.

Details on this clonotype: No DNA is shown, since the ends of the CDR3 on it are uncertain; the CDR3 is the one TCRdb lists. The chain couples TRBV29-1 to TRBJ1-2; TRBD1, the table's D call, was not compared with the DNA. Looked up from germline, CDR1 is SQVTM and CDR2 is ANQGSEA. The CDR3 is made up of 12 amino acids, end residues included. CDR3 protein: CSVGWDSYGCTF.

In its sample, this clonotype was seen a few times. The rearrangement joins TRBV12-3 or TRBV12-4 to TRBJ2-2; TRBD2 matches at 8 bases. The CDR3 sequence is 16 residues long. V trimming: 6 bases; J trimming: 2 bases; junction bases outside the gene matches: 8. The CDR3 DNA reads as TGTGCCAGCAGCCCCGGGAGCGGGAGAAACACCGGGGAGCTGTTTTTT. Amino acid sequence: CASSPGSGRNTGELFF.

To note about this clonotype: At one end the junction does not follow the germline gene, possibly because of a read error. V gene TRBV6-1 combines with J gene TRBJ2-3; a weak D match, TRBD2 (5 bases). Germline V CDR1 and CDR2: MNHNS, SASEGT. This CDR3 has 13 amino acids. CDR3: CASSETNSETQYF. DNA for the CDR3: TGTGCGAGCAGTGAGACTAATTCAGAAACGCAGTATTTT.

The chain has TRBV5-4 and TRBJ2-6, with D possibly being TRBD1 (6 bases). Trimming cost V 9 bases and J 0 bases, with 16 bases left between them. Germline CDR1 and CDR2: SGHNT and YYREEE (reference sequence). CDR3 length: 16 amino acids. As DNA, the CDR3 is TGTGCCACTAACAGGGACCCGCGCTCTGGGGCCAACGTCCTGACTTTC. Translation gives CATNRDPRSGANVLTF.